This T cell receptor (beta chain) was obtained from a study of a mutant IDH1 vaccine in newly diagnosed glioma. Concerning this clone itself: Its matching antigen is unknown.

Produced via immunoSEQ multiplex PCR; TCRdb's table is partial and in-frame only. The table shows under 150,000 clones, with roughly 90% occurring only once. CDR1 KGHSH and CDR2 LQKENI come from the germline V gene. The germline V and J ends were trimmed by 3 bases and 4 bases, with 10 bases remaining between them. The CDR3 spans 13 residues. Described time point: week 11, during vaccination. Every single dose of the vaccine, 300 ug of mutant IDH1 20-mer peptide, came with topical imiquimod. Sequenced material: PBMCs, taken from a glioma patient whose treatment included an IDH1 peptide vaccine. The TCR comes from a woman between 50 and 59 years old with glioma. The genes are TRBV18 and TRBJ2-7, with D unresolved. CDR3: CASSPPGGYEQYF. The CDR3 coding sequence is TGTGCCAGCTCACCTCCCGGCGGATACGAGCAGTACTTC.